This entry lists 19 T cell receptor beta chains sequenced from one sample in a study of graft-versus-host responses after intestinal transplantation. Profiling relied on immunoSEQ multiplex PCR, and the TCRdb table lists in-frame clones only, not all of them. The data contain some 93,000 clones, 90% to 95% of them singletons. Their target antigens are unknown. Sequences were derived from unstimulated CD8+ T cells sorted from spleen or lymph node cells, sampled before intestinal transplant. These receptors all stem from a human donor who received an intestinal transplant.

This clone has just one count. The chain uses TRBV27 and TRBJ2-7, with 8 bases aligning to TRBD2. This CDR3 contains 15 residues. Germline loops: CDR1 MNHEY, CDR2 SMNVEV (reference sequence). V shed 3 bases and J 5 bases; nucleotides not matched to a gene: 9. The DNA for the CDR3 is TGTGCCAGCAGTTTTCTCGGACGGGGGGGGGACGAGCAGTACTTC. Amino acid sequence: CASSFLGRGGDEQYF.

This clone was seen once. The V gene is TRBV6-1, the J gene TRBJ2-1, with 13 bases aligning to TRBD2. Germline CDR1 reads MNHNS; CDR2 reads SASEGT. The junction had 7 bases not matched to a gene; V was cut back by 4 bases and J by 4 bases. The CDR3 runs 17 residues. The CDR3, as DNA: TGTGCCAGCAGTGCTCCCGGGACTAGCGGGACATACAATGAGCAGTTCTTC. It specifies CASSAPGTSGTYNEQFF.

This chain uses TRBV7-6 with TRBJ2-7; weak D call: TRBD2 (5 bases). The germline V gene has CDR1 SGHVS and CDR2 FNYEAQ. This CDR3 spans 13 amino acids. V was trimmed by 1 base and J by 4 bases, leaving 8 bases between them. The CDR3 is CASSLGSGYEQYF. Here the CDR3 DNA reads TGTGCCAGCAGCTTAGGGTCGGGGTACGAGCAGTACTTC.

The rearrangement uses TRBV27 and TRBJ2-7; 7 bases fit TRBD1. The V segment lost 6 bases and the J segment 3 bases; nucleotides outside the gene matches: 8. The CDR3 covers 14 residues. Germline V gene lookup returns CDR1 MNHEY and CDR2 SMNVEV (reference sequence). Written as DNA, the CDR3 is TGTGCCAGCAGCCCGGTGGACAGGAACTACGAGCAGTACTTC. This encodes CASSPVDRNYEQYF.

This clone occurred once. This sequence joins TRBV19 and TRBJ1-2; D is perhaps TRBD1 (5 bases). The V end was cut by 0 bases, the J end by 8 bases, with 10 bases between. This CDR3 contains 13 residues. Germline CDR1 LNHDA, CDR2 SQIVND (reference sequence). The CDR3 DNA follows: TGTGCCAGTAGTATAGATCAAGGGGTCGGCTACACCTTC. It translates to CASSIDQGVGYTF.

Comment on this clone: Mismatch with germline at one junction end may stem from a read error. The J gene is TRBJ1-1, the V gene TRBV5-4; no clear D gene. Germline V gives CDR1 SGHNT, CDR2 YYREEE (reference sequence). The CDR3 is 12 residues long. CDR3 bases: TGTGCCAGCAGCATCGAAACAACCGAGAGCGCCTTT. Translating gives CASSIETTESAF.

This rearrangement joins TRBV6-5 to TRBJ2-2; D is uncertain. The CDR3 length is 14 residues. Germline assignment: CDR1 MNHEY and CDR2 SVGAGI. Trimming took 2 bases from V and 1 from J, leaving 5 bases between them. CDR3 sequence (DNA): TGTGCCAGCAGTTACGGCGGGAACACCGGGGAGCTGTTTTTT. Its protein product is CASSYGGNTGELFF.

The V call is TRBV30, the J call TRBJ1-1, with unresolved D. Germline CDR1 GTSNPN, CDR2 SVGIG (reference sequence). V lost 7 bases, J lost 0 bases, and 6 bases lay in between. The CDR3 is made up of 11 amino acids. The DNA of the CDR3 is TGTGCCTTCCACATGAACACTGAAGCTTTCTTT. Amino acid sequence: CAFHMNTEAFF.

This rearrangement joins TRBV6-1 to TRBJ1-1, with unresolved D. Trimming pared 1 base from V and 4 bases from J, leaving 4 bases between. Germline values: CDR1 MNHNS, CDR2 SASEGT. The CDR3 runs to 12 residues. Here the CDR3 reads CASSEDSTEAFF. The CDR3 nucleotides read TGTGCCAGCAGTGAAGACAGCACTGAAGCTTTCTTT.

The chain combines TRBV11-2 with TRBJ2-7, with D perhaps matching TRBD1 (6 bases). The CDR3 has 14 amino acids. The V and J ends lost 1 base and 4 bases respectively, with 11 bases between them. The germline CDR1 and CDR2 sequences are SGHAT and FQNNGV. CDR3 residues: CASSLGQAAYEQYF. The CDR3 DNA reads TGTGCCAGCAGCTTAGGACAGGCAGCGTACGAGCAGTACTTC.

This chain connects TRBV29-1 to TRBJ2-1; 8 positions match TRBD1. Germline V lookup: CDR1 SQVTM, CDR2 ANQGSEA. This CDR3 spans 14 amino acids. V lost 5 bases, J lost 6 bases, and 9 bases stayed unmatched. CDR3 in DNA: TGCAGCGTTTTGCTGACAGGGGCCGGCAATGAGCAGTTCTTC. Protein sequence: CSVLLTGAGNEQFF.

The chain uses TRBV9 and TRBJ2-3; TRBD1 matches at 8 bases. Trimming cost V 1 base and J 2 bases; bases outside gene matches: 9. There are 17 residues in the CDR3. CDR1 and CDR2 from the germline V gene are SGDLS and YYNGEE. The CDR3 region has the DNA TGTGCCAGCAGCGTACCCAAGACAGGGGTGCTCACAGATACGCAGTATTTT. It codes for CASSVPKTGVLTDTQYF.

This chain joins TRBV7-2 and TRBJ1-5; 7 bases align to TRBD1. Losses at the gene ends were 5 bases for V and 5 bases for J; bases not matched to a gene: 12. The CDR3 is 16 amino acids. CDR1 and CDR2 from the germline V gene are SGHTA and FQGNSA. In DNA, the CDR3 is TGTGCCAGCAGCCCCTGGCCGGGACAGCCAGATCAGCCCCAGCATTTT. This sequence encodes CASSPWPGQPDQPQHF.

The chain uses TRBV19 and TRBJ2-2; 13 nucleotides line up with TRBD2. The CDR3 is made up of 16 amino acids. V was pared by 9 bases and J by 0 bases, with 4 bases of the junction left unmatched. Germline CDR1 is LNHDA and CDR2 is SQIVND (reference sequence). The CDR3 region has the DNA TGTGCCAGCAAACTAGCGGGAGGGCCGAACACCGGGGAGCTGTTTTTT. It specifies CASKLAGGPNTGELFF.

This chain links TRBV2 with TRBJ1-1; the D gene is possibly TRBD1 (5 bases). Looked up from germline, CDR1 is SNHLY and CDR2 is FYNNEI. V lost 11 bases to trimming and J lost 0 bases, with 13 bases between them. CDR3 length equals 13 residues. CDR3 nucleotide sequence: TGTGCCTGCAAACGGGGGGTGAACACTGAAGCTTTCTTT. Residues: CACKRGVNTEAFF.

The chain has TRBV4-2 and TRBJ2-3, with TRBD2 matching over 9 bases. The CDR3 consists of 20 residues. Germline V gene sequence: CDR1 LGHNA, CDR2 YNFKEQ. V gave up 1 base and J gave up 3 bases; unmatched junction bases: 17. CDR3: CASSQVGELAGWIPTDTQYF. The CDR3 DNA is TGTGCCAGCAGCCAAGTCGGGGAACTAGCGGGTTGGATCCCAACAGATACGCAGTATTTT.

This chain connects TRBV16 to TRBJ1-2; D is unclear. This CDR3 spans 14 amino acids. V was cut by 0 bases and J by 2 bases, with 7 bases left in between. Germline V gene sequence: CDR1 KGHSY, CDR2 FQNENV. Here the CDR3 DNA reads TGTGCCAGCAGCCAATCCACAGTGAACTATGGCTACACCTTC. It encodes CASSQSTVNYGYTF.

CDR3 region: CASSLGRESEAFF. The CDR3 bases are TGTGCCAGCAGCCTGGGCAGAGAATCTGAAGCTTTCTTT. The chain recombines TRBV4-2 with TRBJ1-1; D is unresolved. V was shortened by 4 bases and J by 6 bases, with 12 bases between the two germline ends. Germline V gene sequence: CDR1 LGHNA, CDR2 YNFKEQ. CDR3 length: 13 amino acids.

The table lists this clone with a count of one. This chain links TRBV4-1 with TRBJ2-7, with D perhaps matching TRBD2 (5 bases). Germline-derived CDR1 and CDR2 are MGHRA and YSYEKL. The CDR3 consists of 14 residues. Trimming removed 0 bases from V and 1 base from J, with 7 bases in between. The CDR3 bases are TGCGCCAGCAGCCAAGAAATAGCGTCCTACGAGCAGTACTTC. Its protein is CASSQEIASYEQYF.